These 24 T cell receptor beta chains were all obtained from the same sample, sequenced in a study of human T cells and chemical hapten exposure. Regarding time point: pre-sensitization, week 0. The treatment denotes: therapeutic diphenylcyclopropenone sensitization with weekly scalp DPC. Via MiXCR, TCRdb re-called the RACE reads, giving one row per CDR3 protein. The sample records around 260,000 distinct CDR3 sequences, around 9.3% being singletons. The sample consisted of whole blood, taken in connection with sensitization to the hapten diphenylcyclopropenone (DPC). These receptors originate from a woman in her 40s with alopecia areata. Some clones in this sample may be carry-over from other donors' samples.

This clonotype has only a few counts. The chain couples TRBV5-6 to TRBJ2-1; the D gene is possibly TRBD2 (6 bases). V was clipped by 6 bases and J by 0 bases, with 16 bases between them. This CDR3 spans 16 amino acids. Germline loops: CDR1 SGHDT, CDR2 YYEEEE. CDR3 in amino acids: CASTMWAGTSYNEQFF. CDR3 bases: TGTGCCAGCACTATGTGGGCGGGGACCTCCTACAATGAGCAGTTCTTC.

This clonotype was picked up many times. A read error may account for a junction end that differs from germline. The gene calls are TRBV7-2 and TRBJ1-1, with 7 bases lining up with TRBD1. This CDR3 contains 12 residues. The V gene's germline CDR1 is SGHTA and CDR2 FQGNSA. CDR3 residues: CASSLEDRKNEF. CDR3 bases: TGTGCCAGCAGCTTAGAGGACAGGAAGAATGAGTTT.

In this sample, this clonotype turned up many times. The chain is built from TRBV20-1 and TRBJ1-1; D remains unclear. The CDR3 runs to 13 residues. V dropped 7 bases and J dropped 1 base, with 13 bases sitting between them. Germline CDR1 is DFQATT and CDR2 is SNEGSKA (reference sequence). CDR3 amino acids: CSVPGMRNTEAFF. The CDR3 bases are TGCAGTGTACCGGGAATGCGGAACACTGAAGCTTTCTTT.

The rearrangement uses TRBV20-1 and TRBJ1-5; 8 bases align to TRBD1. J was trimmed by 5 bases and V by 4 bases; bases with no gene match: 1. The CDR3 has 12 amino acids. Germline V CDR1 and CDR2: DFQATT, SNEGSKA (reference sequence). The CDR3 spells CSAKTGDQPQHF. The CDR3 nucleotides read TGCAGTGCTAAGACAGGGGATCAGCCCCAGCATTTT.

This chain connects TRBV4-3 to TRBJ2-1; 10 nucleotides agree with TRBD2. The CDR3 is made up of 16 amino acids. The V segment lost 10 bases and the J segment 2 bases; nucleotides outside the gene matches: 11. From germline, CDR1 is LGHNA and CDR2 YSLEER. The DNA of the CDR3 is TGCGCCACCAGTGCAGCGGGAGGGACCACCTACAATGAGCAGTTCTTC. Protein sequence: CATSAAGGTTYNEQFF.

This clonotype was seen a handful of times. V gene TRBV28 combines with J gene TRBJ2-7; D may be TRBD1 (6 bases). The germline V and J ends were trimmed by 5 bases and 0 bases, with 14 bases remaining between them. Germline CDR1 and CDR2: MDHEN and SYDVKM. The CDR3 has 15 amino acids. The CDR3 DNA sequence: TGTGCCAGCAGTCCCAGGGGACCGCTCTCCTACGAGCAGTACTTC. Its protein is CASSPRGPLSYEQYF.

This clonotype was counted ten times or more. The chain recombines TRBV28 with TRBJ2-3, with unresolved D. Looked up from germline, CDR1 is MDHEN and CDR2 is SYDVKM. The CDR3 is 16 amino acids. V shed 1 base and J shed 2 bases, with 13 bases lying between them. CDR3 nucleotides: TGTGCCAGCAGTTTATCCTTAAACCCCCCCACAGATACGCAGTATTTT. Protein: CASSLSLNPPTDTQYF.

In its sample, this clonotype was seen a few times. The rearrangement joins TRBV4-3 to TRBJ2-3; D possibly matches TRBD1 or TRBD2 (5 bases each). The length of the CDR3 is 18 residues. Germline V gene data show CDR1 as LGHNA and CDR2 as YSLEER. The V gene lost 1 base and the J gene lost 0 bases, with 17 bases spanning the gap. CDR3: CASSQGLQGVGSTDTQYF. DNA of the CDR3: TGCGCCAGCAGCCAAGGGCTGCAGGGAGTGGGTAGCACAGATACGCAGTATTTT.

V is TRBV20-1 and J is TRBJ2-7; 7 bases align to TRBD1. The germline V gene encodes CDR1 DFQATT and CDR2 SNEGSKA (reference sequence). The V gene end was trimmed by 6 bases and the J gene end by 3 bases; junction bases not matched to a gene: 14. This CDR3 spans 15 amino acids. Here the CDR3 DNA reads TGCAGTGCGACCTCATCCCGGGACAGCATCTACGAGCAGTACTTC. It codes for CSATSSRDSIYEQYF.

The CDR3, as DNA: TGCAGTGCTAGCCGACAGGGTAGGGCGGAGACCCAGTACTTC. Translated, it gives CSASRQGRAETQYF. This chain connects TRBV20-1 to TRBJ2-5; 7 nucleotides line up with TRBD1. This CDR3 has 14 amino acids. Germline V gives CDR1 DFQATT, CDR2 SNEGSKA (reference sequence). With 3 bases clipped from V and 5 bases from J, the junction kept 9 bases outside the gene matches.

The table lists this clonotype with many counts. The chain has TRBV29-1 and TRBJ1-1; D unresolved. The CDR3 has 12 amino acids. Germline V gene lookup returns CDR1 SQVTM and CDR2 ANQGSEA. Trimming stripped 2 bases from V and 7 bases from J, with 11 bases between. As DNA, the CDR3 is TGCAGCGTTGAACGGGCGCGGGGTGAAGCTTTCTTT. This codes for CSVERARGEAFF.

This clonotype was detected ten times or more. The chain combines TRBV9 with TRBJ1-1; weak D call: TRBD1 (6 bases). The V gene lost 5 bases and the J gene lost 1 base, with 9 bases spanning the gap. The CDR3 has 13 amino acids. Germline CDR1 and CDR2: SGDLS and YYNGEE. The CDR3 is CASSADRNTEAFF. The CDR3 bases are TGTGCCAGCAGTGCGGACAGGAACACTGAAGCTTTCTTT.

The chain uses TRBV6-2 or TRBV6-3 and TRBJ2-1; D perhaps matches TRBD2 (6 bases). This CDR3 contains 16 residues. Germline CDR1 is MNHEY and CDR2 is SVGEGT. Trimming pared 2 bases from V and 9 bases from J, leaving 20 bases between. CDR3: CASSYGLGRGSSEQFF. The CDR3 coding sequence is TGTGCCAGCAGTTACGGGCTCGGTCGGGGGAGTAGTGAGCAGTTCTTC.

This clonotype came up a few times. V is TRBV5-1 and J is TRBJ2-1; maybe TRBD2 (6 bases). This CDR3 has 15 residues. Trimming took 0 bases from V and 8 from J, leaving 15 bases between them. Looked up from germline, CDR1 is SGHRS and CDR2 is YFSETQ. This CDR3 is CASSLAASERDEQFF. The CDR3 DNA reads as TGCGCCAGCAGCTTGGCCGCTAGCGAGAGGGATGAGCAGTTCTTC.

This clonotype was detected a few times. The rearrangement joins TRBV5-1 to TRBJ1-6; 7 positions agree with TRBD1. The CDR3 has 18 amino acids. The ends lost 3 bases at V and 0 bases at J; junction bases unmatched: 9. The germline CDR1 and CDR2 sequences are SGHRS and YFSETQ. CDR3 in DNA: TGCGCCAGCAGCTCCGGGACAGACGGGCCCTCCTATAATTCACCCCTCCACTTT. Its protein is CASSSGTDGPSYNSPLHF.

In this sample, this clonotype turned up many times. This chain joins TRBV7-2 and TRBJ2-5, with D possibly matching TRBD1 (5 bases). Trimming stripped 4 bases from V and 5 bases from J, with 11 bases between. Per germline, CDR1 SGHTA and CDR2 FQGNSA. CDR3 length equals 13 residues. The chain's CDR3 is CASSSTVTETQYF. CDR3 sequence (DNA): TGTGCCAGCAGCTCGACAGTCACGGAGACCCAGTACTTC.

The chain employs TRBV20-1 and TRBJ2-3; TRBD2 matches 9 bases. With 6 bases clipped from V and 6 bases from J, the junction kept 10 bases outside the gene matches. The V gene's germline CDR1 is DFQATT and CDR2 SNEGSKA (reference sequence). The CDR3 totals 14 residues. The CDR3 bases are TGCAGTGCCGGACGCGGGAGGGCCGTGGATACGCAGTATTTT. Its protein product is CSAGRGRAVDTQYF.

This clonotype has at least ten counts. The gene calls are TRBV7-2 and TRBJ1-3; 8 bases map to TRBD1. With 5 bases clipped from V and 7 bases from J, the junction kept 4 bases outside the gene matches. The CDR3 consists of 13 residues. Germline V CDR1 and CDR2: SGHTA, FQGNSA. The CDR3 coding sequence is TGTGCCAGCAGCCCCAGACAGGGGAACACCATATATTTT. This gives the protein CASSPRQGNTIYF.

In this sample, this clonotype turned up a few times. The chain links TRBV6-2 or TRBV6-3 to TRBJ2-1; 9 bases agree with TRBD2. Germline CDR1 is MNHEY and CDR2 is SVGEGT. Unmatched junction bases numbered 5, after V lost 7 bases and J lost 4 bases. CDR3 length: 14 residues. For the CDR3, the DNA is TGTGCCAGCACGGGACTAGCCCCGTACAATGAGCAGTTCTTC. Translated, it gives CASTGLAPYNEQFF.

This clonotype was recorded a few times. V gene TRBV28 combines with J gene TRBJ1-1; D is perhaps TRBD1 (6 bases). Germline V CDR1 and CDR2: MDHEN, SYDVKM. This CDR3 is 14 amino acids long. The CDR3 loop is CAARDNYQNTEAFF. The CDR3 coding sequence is TGTGCAGCCCGGGACAATTACCAGAACACTGAAGCTTTCTTT.

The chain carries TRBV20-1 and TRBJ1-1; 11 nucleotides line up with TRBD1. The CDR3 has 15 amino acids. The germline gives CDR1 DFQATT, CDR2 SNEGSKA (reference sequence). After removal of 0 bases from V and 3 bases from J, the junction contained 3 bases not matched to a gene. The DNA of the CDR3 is TGCAGTGCTAGAGATCCGGGACAGGGGGACACTGAAGCTTTCTTT. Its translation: CSARDPGQGDTEAFF.

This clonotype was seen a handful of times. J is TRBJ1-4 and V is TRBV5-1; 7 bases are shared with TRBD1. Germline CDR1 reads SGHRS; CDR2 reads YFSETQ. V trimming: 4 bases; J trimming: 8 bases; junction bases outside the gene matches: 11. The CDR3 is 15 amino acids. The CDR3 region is CASSTGTAGREKLFF. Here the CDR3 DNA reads TGCGCCAGCAGCACGGGGACAGCTGGGAGAGAAAAACTGTTTTTT. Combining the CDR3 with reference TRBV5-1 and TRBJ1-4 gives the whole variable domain KAGVTQTPRYLIKTRGQQVTLSCSPISGHRSVSWYQQTPGQGLQFLFEYFSETQRNKGNFPGRFSGRQFSNSRSEMNVSTLELGDSALYLCASSTGTAGREKLFFGSGTQLSVL.

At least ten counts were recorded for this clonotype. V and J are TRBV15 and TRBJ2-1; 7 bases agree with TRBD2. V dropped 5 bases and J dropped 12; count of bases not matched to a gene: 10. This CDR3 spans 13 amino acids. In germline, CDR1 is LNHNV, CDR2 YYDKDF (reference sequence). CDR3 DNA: TGTGCCACCAGCGGACTAGATGGGGTTCGGCAGTTCTTC. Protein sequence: CATSGLDGVRQFF.

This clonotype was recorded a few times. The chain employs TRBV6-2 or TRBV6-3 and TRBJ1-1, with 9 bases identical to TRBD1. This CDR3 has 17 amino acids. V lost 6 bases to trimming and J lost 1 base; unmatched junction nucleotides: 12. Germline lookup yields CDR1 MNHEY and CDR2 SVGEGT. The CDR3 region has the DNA TGTGCCAGCAGCCTACTTCCGGGACAGGGAGAGAACACTGAAGCTTTCTTT. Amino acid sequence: CASSLLPGQGENTEAFF.